Listed below are T cell receptor beta chains from one sample, sequenced in a study of blood T cells in healthy people across ages. TCRdb recomputed calls from the 5' RACE reads with MiXCR, one row per CDR3 protein. Here the sample spans approximately 360,000 distinct CDR3 sequences, more than 45% being singletons. The sequencing input was blood. Receptor source: a man between 60 and 75 years old in good health. Each CDR3 is given with its conserved first and last residue. A D gene is named only where the DNA matches it firmly. Expanded clones are given a class, and other clones once, few, many or no size at all.

TRBV5-1	few	TRBD2	TRBJ2-1	CASSPPGLAGGLNEQFF	TGCGCCAGCAGCCCCCCGGGACTAGCGGGAGGACTAAATGAGCAGTTCTTC
TRBV7-2	.	TRBD2	TRBJ2-5	CASSLISASGGIQATQYF	TGTGCCAGCAGCTTAATATCAGCTAGCGGGGGGATTCAAGCGACCCAGTACTTC
TRBV5-1	few	.	TRBJ2-1	CASSLLTADEQFF	TGCGCCAGCAGCTTGCTAACTGCCGATGAGCAGTTCTTC
TRBV4-2	.	.	TRBJ2-4	CASSQGQLGEQYF	TGTGCCAGCAGCCAAGGACAGTTGGGGGAGCAGTACTTC
TRBV4-2	.	.	TRBJ2-1	CASSQERFNEQFF	TGTGCCAGCAGCCAAGAACGGTTCAATGAGCAGTTCTTC
TRBV29-1	.	TRBD1	TRBJ2-4	CSVAGTGVYNEQYF	TGCAGCGTTGCCGGGACAGGGGTCTACAATGAGCAGTACTTC
TRBV27	few	TRBD1	TRBJ2-1	CASRLGQGGGEQFF	TGTGCCAGCAGGTTGGGACAGGGCGGTGGTGAGCAGTTCTTC
TRBV20-1	.	TRBD1	TRBJ1-5	CSASHGTVSNQPQHF	TGCAGTGCTAGTCACGGGACAGTTAGCAATCAGCCCCAGCATTTT
TRBV20-1	.	.	TRBJ1-6	CSAIIQGSNSPLHF	TGCAGTGCTATTATACAGGGTAGTAATTCACCCCTCCACTTT
TRBV9	.	TRBD2	TRBJ2-1	CASSVGSGGNKQFF	TGTGCCAGCAGCGTAGGTAGCGGGGGAAATAAGCAGTTCTTC
TRBV20-1	.	TRBD2	TRBJ2-3	CSARPASGRADTQYF	TGCAGTGCTAGACCCGCGAGCGGGAGGGCAGATACGCAGTATTTT
TRBV25-1	few	TRBD1	TRBJ2-3	CASSDPGQGARDTQYF	TGTGCCAGCAGCGACCCGGGACAGGGCGCCAGAGATACGCAGTATTTT
TRBV29-1	.	.	TRBJ2-5	CSVSRTTSVTQYF	TGCAGCGTTTCCAGGACTACCTCGGTGACCCAGTACTTC
TRBV5-5	few	TRBD1	TRBJ2-7	CASSWAGGEQYF	TGTGCCAGCAGCTGGGCAGGGGGCGAGCAGTACTTC
TRBV7-2	few	.	TRBJ2-4	CASSPLGKRGVLAKNIQYF	TGTGCCAGCAGCCCACTAGGGAAAAGGGGGGTATTAGCCAAAAACATTCAGTACTTC
TRBV19	.	.	TRBJ1-1	CASSMAPDTEAFF	TGTGCCAGTAGTATGGCCCCGGACACTGAAGCTTTCTTT
TRBV29-1	.	.	TRBJ2-1	CSVEKGNEQFF	TGCAGCGTTGAGAAGGGCAATGAGCAGTTCTTC
TRBV29-1	few	.	TRBJ2-7	CSVVYPKESYEQYF	TGCAGCGTTGTGTACCCGAAGGAAAGCTACGAGCAGTACTTC
TRBV20-1	.	TRBD2	TRBJ2-3	CSARDLSGGEDTQYF	TGCAGTGCTAGAGACTTAAGCGGGGGCGAGGATACGCAGTATTTT
TRBV13	.	.	TRBJ2-2	CASSSSPDPNTGELFF	TGTGCCAGCAGCTCATCTCCAGATCCGAACACCGGGGAGCTGTTTTTT
TRBV20-1	many	TRBD2	TRBJ2-1	CSARALGLAGGPNEQFF	TGCAGTGCTAGAGCCCTGGGCCTAGCGGGGGGGCCCAATGAGCAGTTCTTC
TRBV12-3/TRBV12-4	few	TRBD1	TRBJ2-1	CASRAGTGDVNEQFF	TGTGCCAGCAGGGCCGGGACAGGGGATGTTAATGAGCAGTTCTTC
TRBV5-1	.	.	TRBJ2-5	CASSLTGNLKETQYF	TGCGCCAGCAGCTTGACAGGGAACTTGAAAGAGACCCAGTACTTC
TRBV7-6	.	TRBD2	TRBJ2-3	CASSPRLAGGTDTQYF	TGTGCCAGCAGCCCCAGACTAGCGGGGGGGACAGATACGCAGTATTTT
TRBV20-1	few	TRBD2	TRBJ2-1	CSATHLAGGSYNEQFF	TGCAGTGCTACCCATCTAGCGGGAGGTTCCTACAATGAGCAGTTCTTC
TRBV4-3	few	.	TRBJ1-4	CASSQDAGLELFF	TGCGCCAGCAGCCAAGATGCGGGATTGGAACTGTTTTTT
TRBV10-3	.	.	TRBJ1-1	CAISDQGQRTEAFF	TGTGCCATCAGTGATCAGGGGCAAAGAACTGAAGCTTTCTTT
TRBV2	.	.	TRBJ2-2	CASSEGGTDTGELFF	TGTGCCAGCAGTGAAGGGGGAACGGACACCGGGGAGCTGTTTTTT
TRBV4-3	many	.	TRBJ2-4	CASSQDNQNIQYF	TGCGCCAGCAGCCAAGATAACCAAAACATTCAGTACTTC
TRBV11-2	few	.	TRBJ2-5	CASSLDTGHSLGETQYF	TGTGCCAGCAGCTTAGATACCGGGCACTCCCTGGGAGAGACCCAGTACTTC
TRBV25-1	.	TRBD1	TRBJ1-2	CASSDDGTGTHGYTF	TGTGCCAGCAGTGATGATGGGACAGGGACCCATGGCTACACCTTC
TRBV20-1	.	TRBD2	TRBJ2-3	CSAGGAGSSADTQYF	TGCAGTGCCGGGGGGGCCGGGTCTAGCGCAGATACGCAGTATTTT
TRBV28	.	.	TRBJ1-2	CASSLVPGPHVPGYTF	TGTGCCAGCAGTTTGGTCCCGGGACCGCATGTCCCGGGCTACACCTTC
TRBV12-3/TRBV12-4	.	.	TRBJ2-3	CASSLKAGRADMQYF	TGTGCCAGCAGTTTAAAGGCAGGGAGAGCAGATATGCAGTATTTT
TRBV20-1	.	TRBD1	TRBJ2-7	CSARDSAPRTGYYEQYF	TGCAGTGCTAGAGACTCGGCCCCCAGGACAGGGTACTACGAGCAGTACTTC
TRBV11-1	.	.	TRBJ2-4	CASSLGDTRENIQYF	TGTGCCAGCAGCTTAGGGGACACGAGAGAGAACATTCAGTACTTC
TRBV4-2	many	TRBD2	TRBJ2-7	CASSVSAGVNYEQYF	TGTGCCAGCAGCGTCTCGGCGGGGGTGAACTACGAGCAGTACTTC
TRBV9	few	TRBD2	TRBJ2-5	CASSARSGLAEETQYF	TGTGCCAGCAGCGCCCGGTCGGGACTAGCAGAAGAGACCCAGTACTTC
TRBV14	.	.	TRBJ1-2	CASSPEVGSNYGYTF	TGTGCCAGCAGCCCCGAGGTCGGGTCTAACTATGGCTACACCTTC
TRBV28	.	.	TRBJ1-1	CASKESAGNTEAFF	TGTGCCAGCAAGGAGTCGGCGGGGAACACTGAAGCTTTCTTT
TRBV5-6	few	.	TRBJ1-2	CASIRTAYGYTF	TGTGCCAGCATCCGGACAGCGTATGGCTACACCTTC
TRBV28	.	.	TRBJ2-5	CASSSEGGFQETQYF	TGTGCCAGCAGTTCGGAGGGAGGCTTTCAAGAGACCCAGTACTTC
TRBV9	.	TRBD2	TRBJ2-3	CASSDPRSGRPDTQYF	TGTGCCAGCAGTGACCCGAGGAGCGGGAGGCCCGATACGCAGTATTTT
TRBV7-8	.	.	TRBJ2-7	CASSLATGYSPYNEQYF	TGTGCCAGCAGCTTAGCCACTGGCTATTCCCCCTACAATGAGCAGTACTTC
TRBV4-3	few	TRBD2	TRBJ2-3	CASSQEAPLAGVNTDTQYF	TGCGCCAGCAGCCAAGAGGCGCCCCTAGCGGGGGTGAACACAGATACGCAGTATTTT